This T cell receptor (beta chain) originates from a study of CD8+ T cells in alopecia areata. Once RNA had been extracted, it was reverse transcribed into cDNA to act as the sequencing template. The protocol was immunoSEQ multiplex PCR, while the TCRdb copy is restricted to in-frame clones and leaves out a portion. The sample contains around 100,000 clones, roughly 56% of which appear only once. Documented treatment: oral pan-JAK inhibitor, 5-10 mg twice daily. PBMCs were stained for CD3, CD4 and CD8, and CD4+ and CD8+ T cells were sorted. Trimming took 5 bases from V and 0 from J, leaving 11 bases between them. The CDR3 length is 15 residues. Germline V gene data show CDR1 as MNHEY and CDR2 as SMNVEV (reference sequence).

This sample comprised CD4+ T cells sorted from blood, obtained at week 24, from a patient treated with tofacitinib. The sequence was collected from a human donor with alopecia areata. The rearrangement joins TRBV27 to TRBJ1-5; the D gene is possibly TRBD1 (5 bases). CDR3 sequence reads: CASSPGTASNQPQHF. The CDR3 DNA reads as TGTGCCAGCAGTCCCGGGACGGCTAGCAATCAGCCCCAGCATTTT.